Below, 15 T cell receptor beta chains from the same sample are listed, as sequenced in a study of graft-versus-host responses after intestinal transplantation. Sequencing used immunoSEQ multiplex PCR; TCRdb keeps in-frame clones, though not all of them. The data show around 71,000 clones, about nine tenths seen once. This specimen was bone marrow, taken roughly 110 weeks after intestinal transplantation. The receptor set was obtained from a human patient who received an intestinal transplant, so some T cells may come from the graft donor.

This clone has just one count. The rearrangement joins TRBV28 to TRBJ1-5; the D gene is possibly TRBD1 (6 bases). The CDR3 runs to 12 residues. Germline CDR1 and CDR2: MDHEN and SYDVKM. V lost 10 bases to trimming and J lost 3 bases, with 10 bases between them. The CDR3 is CATQGNNQPQHF. The CDR3, as DNA: TGTGCCACGCAGGGGAACAATCAGCCCCAGCATTTT.

The chain has TRBV5-1 and TRBJ1-6; 8 bases map to TRBD1. Germline loops: CDR1 SGHRS, CDR2 YFSETQ. The V gene end was trimmed by 4 bases and the J gene end by 7 bases; junction bases not matched to a gene: 7. The CDR3 totals 15 residues. CDR3 DNA sequence: TGCGCCAGCAGCGCCGGCAGGGGGCAAAATTCACCCCTCCACTTT. It is translated as CASSAGRGQNSPLHF.

The chain couples TRBV6-1 to TRBJ2-7; D gene unclear. V lost 5 bases and J 6 bases, leaving 11 bases between the germline ends. Per the germline V gene, CDR1 is MNHNS and CDR2 is SASEGT. This CDR3 has 12 residues. Written as DNA, the CDR3 is TGTGCCAGCAGTCACAATTTGGTCGAGCAGTACTTC. As protein: CASSHNLVEQYF.

This chain uses TRBV19 with TRBJ2-5, with D perhaps matching TRBD1 (6 bases). The J call may be incorrect, as the DNA end agrees better with TRBJ2-7. The germline CDR1 and CDR2 sequences are LNHDA and SQIVND (reference sequence). This CDR3 is built from 14 residues. The CDR3 loop is CASSIPGQSYEQYF. The DNA for the CDR3 is TGTGCCAGTAGTATACCTGGACAGTCCTACGAGCAGTACTTC.

The rearrangement links TRBV27 to TRBJ1-1, with D unresolved. Trimming cost V 3 bases and J 1 base, with 6 bases left between them. This CDR3 is built from 13 residues. Germline V CDR1 and CDR2: MNHEY, SMNVEV (reference sequence). CDR3 coding DNA: TGTGCCAGCAGTTTCGGTGGGAACACTGAAGCTTTCTTT. It translates to CASSFGGNTEAFF.

V gene TRBV28 combines with J gene TRBJ1-1; unclear D gene. This CDR3 contains 12 residues. CDR1 and CDR2 (germline): MDHEN, SYDVKM. The V end lost 5 bases, the J end lost 5 bases, and 9 bases lay between the germline ends. CDR3 loop: CASSKPRTEAFF. The CDR3 nucleotides read TGTGCCAGCAGTAAACCAAGAACTGAAGCTTTCTTT.

This clone was observed once. A junction end diverges from the germline sequence, so it may reflect a read error. The chain couples TRBV6-5 to TRBJ2-3; D call uncertain. Per the germline V gene, CDR1 is MNHEY and CDR2 is SVGAGI. The CDR3 has 14 residues. CDR3: CASRLAANTYTQYF. The DNA for the CDR3 is TGTGCCAGCAGGCTGGCGGCCAACACATATACGCAGTATTTT.

The V and J genes are TRBV29-1 and TRBJ2-1, with 7 bases matching TRBD2. V lost 2 bases, J lost 15 bases, and 4 bases stayed unmatched. CDR1 is SQVTM and CDR2 is ANQGSEA in the germline V gene. The CDR3 extends over 10 amino acids. CDR3 in amino acids: CSVEQLAPFF. CDR3 DNA: TGCAGCGTTGAACAACTAGCGCCGTTCTTC.

The CDR3 sequence is CASLCRMGNQPQHF. Written as DNA, the CDR3 is TGTGCCAGCCTGTGTAGAATGGGGAATCAGCCCCAGCATTTT. The chain uses TRBV6-5 and TRBJ1-5; D is unclear. Trimming removed 8 bases from V and 4 bases from J, with 15 bases in between. The CDR3 totals 14 residues. CDR1 is MNHEY and CDR2 is SVGAGI in the germline V gene.

J is TRBJ2-1 and V is TRBV5-6, with no clear D. The V end lost 7 bases, the J end lost 0 bases, and 8 bases lay between the germline ends. Germline lookup yields CDR1 SGHDT and CDR2 YYEEEE. The CDR3 contains 13 residues. The CDR3 loop is CASEKNSYNEQFF. The CDR3, as DNA: TGTGCCAGCGAAAAAAACTCCTACAATGAGCAGTTCTTC.

This clone was observed a single time. The chain has TRBV7-9 and TRBJ1-1, with a weak D call TRBD1 (6 bases). CDR3 size: 16 residues. V was pared by 5 bases and J by 8 bases, with 24 bases between. Looked up from germline, CDR1 is SEHNR and CDR2 is FQNEAQ (reference sequence). This CDR3 is CASSLTPLGDKSEAFF. Here the CDR3 DNA reads TGTGCCAGCAGCCTAACCCCACTAGGGGACAAGAGCGAAGCTTTCTTT.

The chain recombines TRBV2 with TRBJ2-2; maybe TRBD2 (5 bases). CDR1 and CDR2 from the germline V gene are SNHLY and FYNNEI. V shed 3 bases and J shed 7 bases, with 9 bases lying between them. The CDR3 sequence is 13 residues long. DNA for the CDR3: TGTGCCAGCAGTGAGACGGGGATCGGGGAGCTGTTTTTT. Translation: CASSETGIGELFF.

This clone came up once. The V call is TRBV28, the J call TRBJ1-3, with D perhaps matching TRBD1 (5 bases). The germline CDR1 and CDR2 sequences are MDHEN and SYDVKM. The CDR3 spans 13 residues. V gave up 9 bases and J gave up 0 bases, with 9 bases separating them. The CDR3 here is CASIRGSGNTIYF. The CDR3 DNA reads TGTGCCAGTATAAGGGGCTCTGGAAACACCATATATTTT.

The chain is built from TRBV2 and TRBJ2-1; 7 bases are a match to TRBD2. The CDR3 covers 17 residues. Germline loops: CDR1 SNHLY, CDR2 FYNNEI. With V trimmed by 4 bases and J by 7 bases, 16 bases remained unmatched. CDR3 DNA sequence: TGTGCCAGCAGTGGCCTTAATTCAGCGGGGAGGAGTAATGAGCAGTTCTTC. It encodes CASSGLNSAGRSNEQFF.

J is TRBJ2-5 and V is TRBV18; TRBD1 agrees at 8 bases. Germline V gene lookup returns CDR1 KGHSH and CDR2 LQKENI. V dropped 5 bases and J dropped 3; count of bases not matched to a gene: 11. CDR3 size: 16 residues. The CDR3 reads CASSLQGQGVKETQYF. The CDR3 DNA reads TGTGCCAGCTCATTACAAGGACAGGGAGTGAAAGAGACCCAGTACTTC.